The clone carrying this T cell receptor beta chain has a handful of counts. As yet, its antigen is unknown. The data belong to a study of early T cells in non-severe SARS-CoV-2 infection. Study findings and constraints: VDJdb-based matching was biased toward anti-spike CD8 responses and missed private and CD4 specificities.

The protocol attached unique molecular identifiers to individual cDNA molecules. In TCRdb, the 5' RACE reads were re-called with MiXCR into one record per CDR3 protein. The table has around 100,000 distinct CDR3 sequences, around 12% seen once; the top ten hold approximately 6.4%. Per germline, CDR1 KGHSH and CDR2 LQKENI. This CDR3 is 15 amino acids long. The V gene end was trimmed by 1 base and the J gene end by 2 bases; junction bases not matched to a gene: 2. The receptor was derived from an adult who was a healthcare worker with PCR-confirmed SARS-CoV-2 infection or an uninfected control (not recorded which). The sequenced material came from whole blood. The rearrangement links TRBV18 to TRBJ2-1; 7 nucleotides line up with TRBD1. CDR3 region: CASSPQGAPYNEQFF. CDR3 DNA: TGTGCCAGCTCACCACAGGGGGCACCCTACAATGAGCAGTTCTTC.